This TCR beta chain was found in a study of cytomegalovirus exposure and HLA in healthy donors. Points from the study as a whole: It was confirmed in vitro that a few of the CMV-associated chains were specific for CMV antigens.

Use of 60 Vbeta and 13 Jbeta primers characterized the PCR. Per the study methods: There were tens of millions of unique TCR beta chains by a later count, and 10 million to 12 million of them were shared. Method: immunoSEQ multiplex PCR; TCRdb's copy keeps in-frame clones and lacks some. Clone size and V and J calls were adopted from that table, with D and trimming inferred from the DNA. The sample holds 130,000 to 150,000 clones, around 75% seen once. On this clone itself: The antigen is not known.

Despite likely unrecorded immune exposures, the donors were nominally healthy at the time of sampling. Trimming removed 5 bases from V and 6 bases from J; junction bases left unmatched: 5. CDR1 and CDR2 (germline): SGHRS, YFSETQ. CDR3 size: 14 residues. The TCR originated in a female donor in good health and CMV-seronegative. Sequencing used PBMCs. The J gene is TRBJ2-2, the V gene TRBV5-1; 9 bases map to TRBD1. The CDR3 reads CASSDRGGSGELFF. The CDR3 DNA reads as TGCGCCAGCAGTGACAGGGGGGGGTCCGGGGAGCTGTTTTTT.